This TCR beta chain was recorded in a study of PD-1 blockade in classical Hodgkin lymphoma. As concerns this clone: As yet, its antigen is unknown.

The data were produced by immunoSEQ multiplex PCR, yet TCRdb's version contains in-frame clones alone and is incomplete. This sample yields tens of thousands of clones, of which roughly 73% are seen a single time; approximately 10% belongs to the top ten. Overall study findings and caveats: It was among complete responders that baseline diversity resembled that of newly diagnosed patients.

Every patient relapsed after autologous stem cell transplantation, and brentuximab vedotin exposure varied. This CDR3 has 16 amino acids. This receptor was identified in a human donor with classical Hodgkin lymphoma. The source was peripheral blood mononuclear cells (PBMCs), collected at baseline. The chain is built from TRBV21-1 and TRBJ2-2. TRBV21-1 is an annotated pseudogene. The CDR3 loop is CASSKAPGPGTGELFF. In DNA, the CDR3 is TGTGCCAGCAGCAAAGCGCCGGGGCCCGGTACCGGGGAGCTGTTTTTT.